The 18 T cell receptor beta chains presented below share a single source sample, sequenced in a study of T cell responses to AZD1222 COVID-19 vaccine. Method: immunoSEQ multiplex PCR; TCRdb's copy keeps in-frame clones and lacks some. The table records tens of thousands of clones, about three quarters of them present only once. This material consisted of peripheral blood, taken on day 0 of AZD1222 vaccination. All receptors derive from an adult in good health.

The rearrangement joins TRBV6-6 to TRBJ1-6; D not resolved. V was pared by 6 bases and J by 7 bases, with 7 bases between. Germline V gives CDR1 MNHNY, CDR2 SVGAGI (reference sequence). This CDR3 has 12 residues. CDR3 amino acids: CASSLGNSPLHF. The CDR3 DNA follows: TGTGCCAGCAGCCTGGGGAATTCACCCCTCCACTTT.

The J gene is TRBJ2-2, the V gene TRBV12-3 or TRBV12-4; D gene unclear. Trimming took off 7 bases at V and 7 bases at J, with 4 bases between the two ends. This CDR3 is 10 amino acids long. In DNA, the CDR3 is TGTGCCAGCAAGGACGGGGAGCTGTTTTTT. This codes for CASKDGELFF.

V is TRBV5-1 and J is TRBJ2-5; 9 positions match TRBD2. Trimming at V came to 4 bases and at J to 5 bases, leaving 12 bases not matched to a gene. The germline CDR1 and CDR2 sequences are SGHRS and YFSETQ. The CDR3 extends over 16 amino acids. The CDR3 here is CASSRVLAGSAETQYF. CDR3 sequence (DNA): TGCGCCAGCAGCCGGGTCCTAGCGGGGAGCGCGGAGACCCAGTACTTC.

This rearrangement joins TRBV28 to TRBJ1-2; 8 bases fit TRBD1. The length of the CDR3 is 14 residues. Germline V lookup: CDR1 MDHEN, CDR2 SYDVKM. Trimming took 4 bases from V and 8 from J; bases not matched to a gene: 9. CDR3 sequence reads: CASSWAGGGGGYTF. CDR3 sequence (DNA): TGTGCCAGCAGTTGGGCAGGGGGCGGCGGAGGCTACACCTTC.

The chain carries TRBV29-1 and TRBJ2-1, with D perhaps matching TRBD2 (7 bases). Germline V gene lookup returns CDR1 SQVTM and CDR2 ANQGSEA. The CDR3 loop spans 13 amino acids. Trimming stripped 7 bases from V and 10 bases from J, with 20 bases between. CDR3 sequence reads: CSGTKGGMLEQFF. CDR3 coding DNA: TGCAGCGGGACTAAGGGGGGGATGTTGGAGCAGTTCTTC.

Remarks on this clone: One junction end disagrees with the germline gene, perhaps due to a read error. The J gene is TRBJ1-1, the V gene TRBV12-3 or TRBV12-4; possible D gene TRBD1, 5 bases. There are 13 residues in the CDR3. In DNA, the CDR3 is TGTGCCAGCACTTTAAATGGGGGGACTGAAGCTTTCTTT. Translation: CASTLNGGTEAFF.

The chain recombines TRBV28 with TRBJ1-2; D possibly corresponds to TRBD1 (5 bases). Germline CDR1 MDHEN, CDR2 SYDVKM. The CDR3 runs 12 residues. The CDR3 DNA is TGTGCTTCCCCGGGGGGGGGTCTGCGATACACCTTC. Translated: CASPGGGLRYTF.

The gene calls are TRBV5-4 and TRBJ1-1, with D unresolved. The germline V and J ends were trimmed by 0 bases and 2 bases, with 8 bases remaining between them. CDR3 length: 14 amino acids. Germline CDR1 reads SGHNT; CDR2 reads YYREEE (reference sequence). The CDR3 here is CASSLGRANTEAFF. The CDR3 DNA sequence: TGTGCCAGCAGCTTGGGTAGAGCTAACACTGAAGCTTTCTTT.

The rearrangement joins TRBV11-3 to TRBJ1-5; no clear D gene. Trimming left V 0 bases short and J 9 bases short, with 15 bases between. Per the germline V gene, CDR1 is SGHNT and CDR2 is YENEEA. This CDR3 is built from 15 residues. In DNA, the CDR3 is TGTGCCAGCAGCTTAGATGCCGACCCCGAGCGGCCCCAGCATTTT. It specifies CASSLDADPERPQHF.

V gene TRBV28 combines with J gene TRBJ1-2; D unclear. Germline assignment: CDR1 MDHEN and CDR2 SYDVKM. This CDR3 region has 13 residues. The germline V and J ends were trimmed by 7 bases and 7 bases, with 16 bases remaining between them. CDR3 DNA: TGTGCCAGCAAAAGCTCGGCCCGAGCTGGCTACACCTTC. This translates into CASKSSARAGYTF.

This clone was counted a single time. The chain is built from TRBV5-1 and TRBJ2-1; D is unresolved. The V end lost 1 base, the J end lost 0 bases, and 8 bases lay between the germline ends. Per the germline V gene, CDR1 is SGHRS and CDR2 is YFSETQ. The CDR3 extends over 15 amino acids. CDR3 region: CASSLKLSSYNEQFF. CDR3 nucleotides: TGCGCCAGCAGCTTGAAACTGAGCTCCTACAATGAGCAGTTCTTC.

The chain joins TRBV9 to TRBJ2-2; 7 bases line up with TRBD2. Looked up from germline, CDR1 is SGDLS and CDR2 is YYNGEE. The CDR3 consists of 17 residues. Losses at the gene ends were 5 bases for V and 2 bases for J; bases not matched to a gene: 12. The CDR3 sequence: CASRETGRRANTGELFF. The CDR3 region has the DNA TGTGCCAGCAGAGAAACCGGGAGGCGGGCAAACACCGGGGAGCTGTTTTTT. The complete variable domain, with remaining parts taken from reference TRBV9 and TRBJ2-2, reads DSGVTQTPKHLITATGQRVTLRCSPRSGDLSVYWYQQSLDQGLQFLIQYYNGEERAKGNILERFSAQQFPDLHSELNLSSLELGDSALYFCASRETGRRANTGELFFGEGSRLTVL.

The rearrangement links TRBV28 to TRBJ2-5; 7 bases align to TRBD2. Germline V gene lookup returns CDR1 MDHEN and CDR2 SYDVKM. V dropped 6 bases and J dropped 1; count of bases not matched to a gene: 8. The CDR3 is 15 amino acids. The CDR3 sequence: CASRSRLAFQETQYF. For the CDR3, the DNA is TGTGCCAGCAGATCGAGACTAGCCTTCCAAGAGACCCAGTACTTC.

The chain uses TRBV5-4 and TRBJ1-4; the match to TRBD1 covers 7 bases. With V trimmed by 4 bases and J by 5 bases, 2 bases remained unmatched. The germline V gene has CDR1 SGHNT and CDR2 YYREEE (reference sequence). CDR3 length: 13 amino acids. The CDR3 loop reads CASSEDRNEKLFF. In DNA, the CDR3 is TGTGCCAGCAGCGAGGACAGGAATGAAAAACTGTTTTTT. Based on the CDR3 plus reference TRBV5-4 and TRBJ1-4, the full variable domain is ETGVTQSPTHLIKTRGQQVTLRCSSQSGHNTVSWYQQALGQGPQFIFQYYREEENGRGNFPPRFSGLQFPNYSSELNVNALELDDSALYLCASSEDRNEKLFFGSGTQLSVL.

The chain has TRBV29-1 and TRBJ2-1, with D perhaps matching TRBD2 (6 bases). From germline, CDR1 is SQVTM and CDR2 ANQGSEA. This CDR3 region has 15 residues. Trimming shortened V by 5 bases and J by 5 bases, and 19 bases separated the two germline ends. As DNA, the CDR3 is TGCAGCGTTCCTCTCGAGCGCGGGGACCACAATGAGCAGTTCTTC. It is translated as CSVPLERGDHNEQFF.

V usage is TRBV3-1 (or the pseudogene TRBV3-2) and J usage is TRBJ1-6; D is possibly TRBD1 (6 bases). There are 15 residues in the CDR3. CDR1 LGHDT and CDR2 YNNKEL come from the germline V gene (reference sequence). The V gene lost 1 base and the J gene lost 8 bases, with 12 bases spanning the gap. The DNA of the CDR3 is TGTGCCAGCAGCCAAGCCAGGGCAGGGGATTCACCCCTCCACTTT. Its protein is CASSQARAGDSPLHF.

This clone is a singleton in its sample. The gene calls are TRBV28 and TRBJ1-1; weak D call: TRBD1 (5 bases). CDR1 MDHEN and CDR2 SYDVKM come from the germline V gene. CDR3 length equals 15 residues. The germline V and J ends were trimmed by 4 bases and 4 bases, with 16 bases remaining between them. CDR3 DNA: TGTGCCAGCAGTTCCGAACCCCGGGGGGTCACTGAAGCTTTCTTT. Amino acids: CASSSEPRGVTEAFF.

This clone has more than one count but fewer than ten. CDR3 sequence (DNA): TGTGCCAGCAGCATCTACAGGGGCGCGGGGCAAGAGACCCAGTACTTC. This translates into CASSIYRGAGQETQYF. This sequence joins TRBV5-4 and TRBJ2-5; a weak D match, TRBD1 (7 bases). The germline V gene encodes CDR1 SGHNT and CDR2 YYREEE (reference sequence). The CDR3 is 16 amino acids. V lost 4 bases and J 2 bases, leaving 18 bases between the germline ends.